This T cell receptor (beta chain) stems from a study of regulatory T cells in long-lasting Graves disease. To make TCR beta libraries, researchers used iRepertoire HTBI primers and Arm-PCR of CDR3 regions. In the original processing: Samples collectively showed some 65 TRBV and fewer than 15 TRBJ segments. TCRdb redid the calling of the multiplex PCR reads with MiXCR, one entry per CDR3 protein. The authors' filters were not applied to this entry. Found here are roughly 510,000 distinct CDR3 sequences, 16% of them singletons; the top ten hold about 12%. Germline V lookup: CDR1 LNHDA, CDR2 SQIVND (reference sequence). The CDR3 extends over 14 amino acids. V was clipped by 5 bases and J by 6 bases, with 17 bases between them. This sample's time point: newly diagnosed GD, antithyroid drugs for less than 3 months. PBMC RNA was the source of the TCR library. The same sample was also studied in work on T cells in Graves' hyperthyroidism and ophthalmopathy. Per that paper: TCR CDR3 underwent first-round RT-PCR with the HTBI primer set.

The origin of this receptor is a man aged 18-30 years with Graves disease. Source: peripheral blood mononuclear cells (PBMCs), taken at new diagnosis, from a patient treated with antithyroid drugs. This chain connects TRBV19 to TRBJ2-7, with D possibly TRBD2 on 5 matching bases. This CDR3 reads CASSDPGYGLEQYF. CDR3 DNA sequence: TGTGCCAGTAGTGACCCGGGGTACGGGCTCGAGCAGTACTTC. Looking up the rest from reference TRBV19 and TRBJ2-7 gives the full variable domain: DGGITQSPKYLFRKEGQNVTLSCEQNLNHDAMYWYRQDPGQGLRLIYYSQIVNDFQKGDIAEGYSVSREKKESFPLTVTSAQKNPTAFYLCASSDPGYGLEQYFGPGTRLTVT.